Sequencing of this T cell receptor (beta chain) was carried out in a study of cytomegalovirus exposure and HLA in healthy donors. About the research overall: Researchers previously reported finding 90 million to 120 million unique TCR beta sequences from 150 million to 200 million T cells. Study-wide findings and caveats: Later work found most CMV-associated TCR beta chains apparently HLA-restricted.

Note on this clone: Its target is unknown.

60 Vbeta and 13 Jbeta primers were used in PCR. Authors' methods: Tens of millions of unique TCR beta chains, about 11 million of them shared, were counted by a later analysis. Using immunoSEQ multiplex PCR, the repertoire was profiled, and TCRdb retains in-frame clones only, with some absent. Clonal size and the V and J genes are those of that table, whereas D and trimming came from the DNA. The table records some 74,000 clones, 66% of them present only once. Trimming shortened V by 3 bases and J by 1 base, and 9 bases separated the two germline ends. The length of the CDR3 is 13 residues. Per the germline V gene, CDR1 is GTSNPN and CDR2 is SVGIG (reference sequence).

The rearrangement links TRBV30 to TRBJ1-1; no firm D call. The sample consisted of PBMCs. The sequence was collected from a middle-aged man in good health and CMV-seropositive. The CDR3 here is CAWRSQANTEAFF. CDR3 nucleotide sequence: TGTGCCTGGAGGTCTCAGGCGAACACTGAAGCTTTCTTT.